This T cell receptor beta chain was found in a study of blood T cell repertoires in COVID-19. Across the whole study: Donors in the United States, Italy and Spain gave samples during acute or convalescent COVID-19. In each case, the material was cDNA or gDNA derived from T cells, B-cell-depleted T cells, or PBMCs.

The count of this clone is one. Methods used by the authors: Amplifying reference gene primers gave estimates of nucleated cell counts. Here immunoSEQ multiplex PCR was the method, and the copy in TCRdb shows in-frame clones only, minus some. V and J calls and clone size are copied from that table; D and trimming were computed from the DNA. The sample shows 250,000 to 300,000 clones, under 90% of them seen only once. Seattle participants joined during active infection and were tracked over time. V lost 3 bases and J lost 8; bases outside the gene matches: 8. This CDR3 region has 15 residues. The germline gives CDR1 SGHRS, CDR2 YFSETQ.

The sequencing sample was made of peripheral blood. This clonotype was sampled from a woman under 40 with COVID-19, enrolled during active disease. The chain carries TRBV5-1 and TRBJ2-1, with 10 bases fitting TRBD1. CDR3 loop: CASSYPGQGNDEQFF. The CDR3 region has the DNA TGCGCCAGCAGCTACCCGGGACAGGGGAACGATGAGCAGTTCTTC.